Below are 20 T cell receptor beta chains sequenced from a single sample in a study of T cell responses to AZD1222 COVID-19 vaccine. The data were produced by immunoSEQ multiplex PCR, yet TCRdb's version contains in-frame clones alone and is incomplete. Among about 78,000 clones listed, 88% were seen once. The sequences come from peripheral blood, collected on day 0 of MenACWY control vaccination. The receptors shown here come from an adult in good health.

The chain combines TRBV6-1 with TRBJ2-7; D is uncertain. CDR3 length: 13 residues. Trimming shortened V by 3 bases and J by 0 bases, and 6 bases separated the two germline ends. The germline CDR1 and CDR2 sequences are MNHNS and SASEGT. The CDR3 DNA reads TGTGCCAGCAGTGAGTACACCTCCTACGAGCAGTACTTC. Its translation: CASSEYTSYEQYF.

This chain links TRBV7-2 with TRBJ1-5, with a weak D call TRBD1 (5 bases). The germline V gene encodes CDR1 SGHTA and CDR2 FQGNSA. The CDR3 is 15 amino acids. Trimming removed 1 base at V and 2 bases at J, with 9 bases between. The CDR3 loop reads CASSLVGVGNQPQHF. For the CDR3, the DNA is TGTGCCAGCAGCTTAGTAGGGGTGGGCAATCAGCCCCAGCATTTT.

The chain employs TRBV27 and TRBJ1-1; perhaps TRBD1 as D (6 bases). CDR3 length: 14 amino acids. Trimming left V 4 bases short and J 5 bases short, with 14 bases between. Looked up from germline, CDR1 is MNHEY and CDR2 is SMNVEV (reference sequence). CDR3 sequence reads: CASSSGGLHTEAFF. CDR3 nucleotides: TGTGCCAGCAGTTCGGGGGGGCTTCATACTGAAGCTTTCTTT.

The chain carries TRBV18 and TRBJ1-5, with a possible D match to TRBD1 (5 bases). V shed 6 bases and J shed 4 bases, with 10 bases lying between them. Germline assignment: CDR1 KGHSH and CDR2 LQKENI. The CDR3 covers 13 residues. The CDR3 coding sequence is TGTGCCAGCTCCGGAGGGGCAAATCAGCCCCAGCATTTT. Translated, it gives CASSGGANQPQHF.

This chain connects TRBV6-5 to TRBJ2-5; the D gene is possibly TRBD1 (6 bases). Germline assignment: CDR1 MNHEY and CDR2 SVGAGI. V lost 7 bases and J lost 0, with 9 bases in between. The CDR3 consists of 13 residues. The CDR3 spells CASTGVHQETQYF. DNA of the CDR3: TGTGCCAGCACAGGGGTCCACCAAGAGACCCAGTACTTC.

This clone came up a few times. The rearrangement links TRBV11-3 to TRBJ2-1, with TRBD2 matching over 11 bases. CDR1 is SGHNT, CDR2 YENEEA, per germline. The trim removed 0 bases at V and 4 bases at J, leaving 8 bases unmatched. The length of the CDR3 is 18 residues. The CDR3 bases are TGTGCCAGCAGCTTAGAGGCTAGCGGGGGGCTTCTATACAATGAGCAGTTCTTC. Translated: CASSLEASGGLLYNEQFF.

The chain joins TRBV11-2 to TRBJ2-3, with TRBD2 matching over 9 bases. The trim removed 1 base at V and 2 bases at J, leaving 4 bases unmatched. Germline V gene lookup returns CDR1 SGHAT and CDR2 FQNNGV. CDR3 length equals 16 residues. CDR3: CASSLVAGDFTDTQYF. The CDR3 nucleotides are TGTGCCAGCAGCTTAGTAGCGGGGGACTTCACAGATACGCAGTATTTT.

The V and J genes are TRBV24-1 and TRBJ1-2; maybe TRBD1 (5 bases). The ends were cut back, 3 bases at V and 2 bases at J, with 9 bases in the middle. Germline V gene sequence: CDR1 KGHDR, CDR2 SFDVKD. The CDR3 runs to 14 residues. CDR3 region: CATSDARDNYGYTF. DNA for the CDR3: TGTGCCACCAGTGATGCCCGGGACAACTATGGCTACACCTTC.

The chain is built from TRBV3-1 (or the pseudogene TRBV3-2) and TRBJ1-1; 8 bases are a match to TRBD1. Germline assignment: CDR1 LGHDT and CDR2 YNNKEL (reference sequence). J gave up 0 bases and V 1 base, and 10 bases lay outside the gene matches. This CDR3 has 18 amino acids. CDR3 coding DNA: TGTGCCAGCAGCCAAGGATCAGGGGGCGCGTGGATGAACACTGAAGCTTTCTTT. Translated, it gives CASSQGSGGAWMNTEAFF.

The CDR3 sequence is CASSPAVGQFYGYTF. CDR3 DNA: TGTGCCAGCAGCCCGGCCGTGGGACAGTTTTATGGCTACACCTTC. The V gene is TRBV11-3, the J gene TRBJ1-2; TRBD1 agrees at 7 bases. The CDR3 extends over 15 amino acids. Germline CDR1 reads SGHNT; CDR2 reads YENEEA. Trimming at V came to 5 bases and at J to 5 bases, leaving 11 bases not matched to a gene. Drawing the rest from reference TRBV11-3 and TRBJ1-2, the complete variable domain is EAGVVQSPRYKIIEKKQPVAFWCNPISGHNTLYWYLQNLGQGPELLIRYENEEAVDDSQLPKDRFSAERLKGVDSTLKIQPAELGDSAVYLCASSPAVGQFYGYTFGSGTRLTVV.

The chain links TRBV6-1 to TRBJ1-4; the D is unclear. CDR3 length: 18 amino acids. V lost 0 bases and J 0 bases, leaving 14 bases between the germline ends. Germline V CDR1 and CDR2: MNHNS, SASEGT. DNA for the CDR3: TGTGCCAGCAGTGAAGCGCGGGCAGTTTATACAACTAATGAAAAACTGTTTTTT. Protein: CASSEARAVYTTNEKLFF.

CDR3 sequence (DNA): TGTGCCAGCAGTTTGAACAGGGGTTTCTACAATGAGCAGTTCTTC. Translation: CASSLNRGFYNEQFF. J is TRBJ2-1 and V is TRBV6-2 or TRBV6-3, with TRBD1 matching over 7 bases. Germline V CDR1 and CDR2: MNHEY, SVGEGT. J was trimmed by 3 bases and V by 4 bases; bases with no gene match: 6. The CDR3 has 15 residues.

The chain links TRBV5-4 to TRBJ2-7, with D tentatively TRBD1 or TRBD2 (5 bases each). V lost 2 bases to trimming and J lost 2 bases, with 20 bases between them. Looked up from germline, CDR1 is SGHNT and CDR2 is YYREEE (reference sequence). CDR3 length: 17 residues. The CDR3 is CASSFYPGRERPYEQYF. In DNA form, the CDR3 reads TGTGCCAGCAGCTTTTATCCGGGGCGAGAGCGACCCTACGAGCAGTACTTC. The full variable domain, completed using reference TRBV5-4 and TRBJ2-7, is ETGVTQSPTHLIKTRGQQVTLRCSSQSGHNTVSWYQQALGQGPQFIFQYYREEENGRGNFPPRFSGLQFPNYSSELNVNALELDDSALYLCASSFYPGRERPYEQYFGPGTRLTVT.

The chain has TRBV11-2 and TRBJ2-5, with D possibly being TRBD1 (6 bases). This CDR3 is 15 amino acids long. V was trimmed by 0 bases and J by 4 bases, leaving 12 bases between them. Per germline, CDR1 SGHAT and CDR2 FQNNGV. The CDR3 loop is CASSLDGGRGETQYF. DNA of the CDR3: TGTGCCAGCAGCTTAGATGGTGGCAGGGGAGAGACCCAGTACTTC.

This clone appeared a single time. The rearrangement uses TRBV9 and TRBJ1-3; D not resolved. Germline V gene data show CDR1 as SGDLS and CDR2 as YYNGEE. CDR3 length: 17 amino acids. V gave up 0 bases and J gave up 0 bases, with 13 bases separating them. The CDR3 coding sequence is TGTGCCAGCAGCGTAGAAAGTGGGAGCCACTCTGGAAACACCATATATTTT. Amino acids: CASSVESGSHSGNTIYF.

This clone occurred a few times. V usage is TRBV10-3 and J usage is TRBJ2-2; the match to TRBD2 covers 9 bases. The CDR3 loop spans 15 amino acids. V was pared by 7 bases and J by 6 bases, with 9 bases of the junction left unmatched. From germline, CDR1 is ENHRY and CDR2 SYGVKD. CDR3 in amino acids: CAITAGGRGAGELFF. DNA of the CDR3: TGTGCCATCACAGCGGGGGGCCGGGGTGCCGGGGAGCTGTTTTTT.

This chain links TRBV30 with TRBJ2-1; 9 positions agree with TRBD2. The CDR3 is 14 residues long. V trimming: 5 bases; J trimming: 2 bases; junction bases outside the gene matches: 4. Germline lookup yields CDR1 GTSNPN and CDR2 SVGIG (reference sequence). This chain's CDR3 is CAWGVAGAYNEQFF. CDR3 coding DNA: TGTGCCTGGGGGGTAGCGGGGGCCTACAATGAGCAGTTCTTC.

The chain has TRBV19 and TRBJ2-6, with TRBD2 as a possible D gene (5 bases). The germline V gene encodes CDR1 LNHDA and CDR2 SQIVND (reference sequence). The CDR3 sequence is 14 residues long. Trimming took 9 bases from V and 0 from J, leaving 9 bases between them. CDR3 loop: CASLTSSGANVLTF. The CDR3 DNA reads TGTGCCAGCCTTACTAGCTCTGGGGCCAACGTCCTGACTTTC.

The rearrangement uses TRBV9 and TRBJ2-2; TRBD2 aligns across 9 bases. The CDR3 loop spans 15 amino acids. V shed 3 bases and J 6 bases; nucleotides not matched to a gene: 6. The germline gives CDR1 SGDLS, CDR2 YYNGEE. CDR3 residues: CASSAGTSYAGELFF. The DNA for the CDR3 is TGTGCCAGCAGCGCTGGGACTAGCTACGCCGGGGAGCTGTTTTTT.

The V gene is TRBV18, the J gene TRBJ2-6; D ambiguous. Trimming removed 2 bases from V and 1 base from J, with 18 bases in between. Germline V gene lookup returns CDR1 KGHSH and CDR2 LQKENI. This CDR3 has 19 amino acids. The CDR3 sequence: CASSPTPFLGPSGANVLTF. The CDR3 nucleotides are TGTGCCAGCTCACCAACTCCGTTCCTGGGTCCGTCTGGGGCCAACGTCCTGACTTTC.